This TCR beta chain was recovered during a study of CD8 T cells in Susac syndrome. There are 14 residues in the CDR3. Trimming cost V 2 bases and J 2 bases, with 8 bases left between them. CDR1 and CDR2 from the germline V gene are SGHTA and FQGNSA. Reverse transcription of roughly 0.5 to 1 ug RNA used random hexamers. Across 54 Vbeta and 13 Jbeta, TCR beta CDR3 was amplified with immunoSEQ multiplex PCR. Using its own MiXCR run on the immunoSEQ multiplex PCR reads, TCRdb lists one record per CDR3 protein. Of 95,000 to 150,000 distinct CDR3 sequences in the sample, over 90% were seen once. The sequenced material came from CD4+ T cells from PBMCs. The gene calls are TRBV7-2 and TRBJ2-3, with no clear D. This sequence originates from a human donor with Susac syndrome. The CDR3, as DNA: TGTGCCAGCAGCTTAAGGCAGTTCACAGATACGCAGTATTTT. The encoded protein is CASSLRQFTDTQYF.